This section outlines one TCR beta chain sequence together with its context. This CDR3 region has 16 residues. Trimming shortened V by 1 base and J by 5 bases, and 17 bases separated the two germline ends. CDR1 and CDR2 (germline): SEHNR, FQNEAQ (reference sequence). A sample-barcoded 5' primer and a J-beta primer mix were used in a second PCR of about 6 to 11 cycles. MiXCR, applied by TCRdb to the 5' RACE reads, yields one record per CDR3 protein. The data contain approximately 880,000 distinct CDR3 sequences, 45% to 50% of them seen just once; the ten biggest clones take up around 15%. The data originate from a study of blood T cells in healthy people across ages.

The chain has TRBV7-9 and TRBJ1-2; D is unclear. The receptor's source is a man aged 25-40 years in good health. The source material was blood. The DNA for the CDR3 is TGTGCCAGCAGCTTAGGACAAGGAACAGATGGGTATGGCTACACCTTC. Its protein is CASSLGQGTDGYGYTF. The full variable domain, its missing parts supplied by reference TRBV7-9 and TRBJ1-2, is DTGVSQNPRHKITKRGQNVTFRCDPISEHNRLYWYRQTLGQGPEFLTYFQNEAQLEKSRLLSDRFSAERPKGSFSTLEIQRTEQGDSAMYLCASSLGQGTDGYGYTFGSGTRLTVV.